This is a list of T cell receptor beta chains from one sample in a study of neurological immune-mediated disorders. TCRdb called the 5' RACE reads again in MiXCR, with one record for every CDR3 protein. Here the sample spans some 37,000 distinct CDR3 sequences, approximately 14% being singletons. Sequenced material: PBMCs. All receptors derive from a woman in her forties or fifties with HTLV-1-associated myelopathy (HAM/TSP). Both conserved end residues are part of each CDR3. A D gene is named only where the DNA matches it firmly. Where a row states a size, it is once, few, many or the class of an expanded clone; other rows omit it.

V: TRBV9; size: many; J: TRBJ2-1; D: -; DNA: TGTGCCAGCAGCGTAGCACTGGCCAATGAGCAGTTCTTC; CDR3: CASSVALANEQFF
V: TRBV27; size: many; J: TRBJ2-2; D: TRBD1; DNA: TGTGCCAGCAGCATTGGGACAGGGGTCACCGGGGAGCTGTTTTTT; CDR3: CASSIGTGVTGELFF
V: TRBV10-3; size: many; J: TRBJ2-1; D: TRBD1; DNA: TGTGCCATCAGTGGCCGGGACAGGGGTTACAATGAGCAGTTCTTC; CDR3: CAISGRDRGYNEQFF
V: TRBV28; size: many; J: TRBJ1-2; D: -; DNA: TGTGCCAGCAGTCTAGCCGGGGGCCTCTATGGCTACACCTTC; CDR3: CASSLAGGLYGYTF
V: TRBV29-1; size: many; J: TRBJ1-1; D: -; DNA: TGCAGCGGCGAGGCGGGATTTGAAGCTTTCTTT; CDR3: CSGEAGFEAFF
V: TRBV20-1; size: -; J: TRBJ2-7; D: -; DNA: TGCAGTGCTAGAGATCTTGGGCGGGTAACTGGCTACGAGCAGTACTTC; CDR3: CSARDLGRVTGYEQYF
V: TRBV10-3; size: many; J: TRBJ1-2; D: -; DNA: TGTGCCATCAGTGATGTACAGAACTATGGCTACACCTTC; CDR3: CAISDVQNYGYTF
V: TRBV7-2; size: -; J: TRBJ2-1; D: -; DNA: TGTGCCAGCACCCAAATGAGACTCGCTATCTACAATGAGCAGTTCTTC; CDR3: CASTQMRLAIYNEQFF
V: TRBV20-1; size: many; J: TRBJ2-1; D: TRBD1; DNA: TGCAGTGCTAGCCCATATAAGACAGGGGGCTACAATGAGCAGTTCTTC; CDR3: CSASPYKTGGYNEQFF
V: TRBV20-1; size: many; J: TRBJ1-1; D: -; DNA: TGCAGTGCTAGGGGGGTGAACACTGAAGCTTTCTTT; CDR3: CSARGVNTEAFF
V: TRBV7-9; size: many; J: TRBJ2-2; D: -; DNA: TGTGCCAGCAGCTTATCGGGGGCAGATAACACCGGGGAGCTGTTTTTT; CDR3: CASSLSGADNTGELFF
V: TRBV12-3/TRBV12-4; size: many; J: TRBJ2-7; D: -; DNA: TGTGCCAGCTCCCCCCAGGACCCGGGATCCCTAAGCTCCTACGAGCAGTACTTC; CDR3: CASSPQDPGSLSSYEQYF
V: TRBV25-1; size: many; J: TRBJ2-1; D: TRBD1; DNA: TGTGCCAGCAGTGAGCGGACAGGGGACGAGAACAATGAGCAGTTCTTC; CDR3: CASSERTGDENNEQFF